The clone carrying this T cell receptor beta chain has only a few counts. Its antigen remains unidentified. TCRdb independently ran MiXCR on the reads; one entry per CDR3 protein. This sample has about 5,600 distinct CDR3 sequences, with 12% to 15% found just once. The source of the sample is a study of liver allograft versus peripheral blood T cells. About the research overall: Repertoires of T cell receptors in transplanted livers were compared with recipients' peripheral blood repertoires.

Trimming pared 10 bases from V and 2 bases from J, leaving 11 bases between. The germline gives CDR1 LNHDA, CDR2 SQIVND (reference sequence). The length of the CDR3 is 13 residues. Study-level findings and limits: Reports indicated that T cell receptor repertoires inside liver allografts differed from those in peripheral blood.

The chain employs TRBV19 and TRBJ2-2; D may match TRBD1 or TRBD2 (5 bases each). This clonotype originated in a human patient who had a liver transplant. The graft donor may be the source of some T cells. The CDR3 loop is CAMRRGNTGELFF. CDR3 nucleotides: TGTGCCATGCGCCGGGGCAACACCGGGGAGCTGTTTTTT.